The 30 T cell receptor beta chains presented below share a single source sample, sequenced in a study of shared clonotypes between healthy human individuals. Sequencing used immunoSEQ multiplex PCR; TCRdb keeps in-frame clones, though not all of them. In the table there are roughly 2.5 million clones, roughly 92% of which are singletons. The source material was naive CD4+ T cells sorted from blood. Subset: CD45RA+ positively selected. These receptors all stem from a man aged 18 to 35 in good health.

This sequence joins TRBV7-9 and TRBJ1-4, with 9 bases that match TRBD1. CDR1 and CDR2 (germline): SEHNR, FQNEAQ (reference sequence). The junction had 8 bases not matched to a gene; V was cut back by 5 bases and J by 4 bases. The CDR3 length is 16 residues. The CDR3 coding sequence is TGTGCCAGCAGCATACGGACAGGGGCGGTTAATGAAAAACTGTTTTTT. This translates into CASSIRTGAVNEKLFF.

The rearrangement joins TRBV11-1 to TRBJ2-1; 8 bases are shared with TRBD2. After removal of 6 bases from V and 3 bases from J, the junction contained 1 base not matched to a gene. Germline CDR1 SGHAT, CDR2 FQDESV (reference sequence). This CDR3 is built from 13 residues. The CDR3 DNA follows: TGTGCCAGCAGGGCGGGGGGCTACAATGAGCAGTTCTTC. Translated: CASRAGGYNEQFF.

The CDR3 DNA reads as TGTGCCAGCAGCTTAAGGGCGGGTAATGAAAAACTGTTTTTT. Translated, it gives CASSLRAGNEKLFF. The chain carries TRBV7-2 and TRBJ1-4; D is ambiguous. CDR1 is SGHTA and CDR2 is FQGNSA in the germline V gene. The CDR3 length is 14 residues. Trimming stripped 2 bases from V and 4 bases from J, with 8 bases between.

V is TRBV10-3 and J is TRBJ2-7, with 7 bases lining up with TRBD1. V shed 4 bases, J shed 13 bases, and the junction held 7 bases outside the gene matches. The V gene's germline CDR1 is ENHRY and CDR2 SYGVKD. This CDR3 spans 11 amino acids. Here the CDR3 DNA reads TGTGCCATCAGTGGGGGACAGTCGCTATACTTC. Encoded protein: CAISGGQSLYF.

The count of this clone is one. The CDR3: CAISSSLAGEELFF. CDR3 sequence (DNA): TGTGCCATCAGTTCTAGCCTAGCTGGCGAGGAGCTGTTTTTT. V is TRBV10-3 and J is TRBJ2-2, with D possibly TRBD2 on 5 matching bases. The CDR3 sequence is 14 residues long. Trimming cost V 5 bases and J 10 bases, with 17 bases left between them. Germline V gene lookup returns CDR1 ENHRY and CDR2 SYGVKD.

This chain's CDR3 is CAISDRIGANSGNTIYF. CDR3 coding DNA: TGTGCCATCAGTGATCGTATTGGGGCCAACTCTGGAAACACCATATATTTT. The chain couples TRBV10-3 to TRBJ1-3, with D possibly being TRBD1 (5 bases). CDR1 is ENHRY and CDR2 is SYGVKD in the germline V gene. This CDR3 spans 17 amino acids. Trimming left V 3 bases short and J 0 bases short, with 15 bases between.

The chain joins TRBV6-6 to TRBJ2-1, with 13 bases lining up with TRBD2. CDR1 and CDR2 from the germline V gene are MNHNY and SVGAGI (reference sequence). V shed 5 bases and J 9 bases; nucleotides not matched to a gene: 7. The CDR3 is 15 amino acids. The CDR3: CASSQGLAGVSEQFF. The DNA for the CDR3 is TGTGCCAGCAGTCAAGGACTAGCGGGAGTCTCTGAGCAGTTCTTC.

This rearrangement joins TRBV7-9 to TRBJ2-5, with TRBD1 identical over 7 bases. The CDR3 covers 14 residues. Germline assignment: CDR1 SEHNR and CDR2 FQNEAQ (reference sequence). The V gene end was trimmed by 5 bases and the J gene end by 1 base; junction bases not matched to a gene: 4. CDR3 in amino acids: CASSPGTVQETQYF. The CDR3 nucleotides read TGTGCCAGCAGCCCTGGGACAGTCCAAGAGACCCAGTACTTC.

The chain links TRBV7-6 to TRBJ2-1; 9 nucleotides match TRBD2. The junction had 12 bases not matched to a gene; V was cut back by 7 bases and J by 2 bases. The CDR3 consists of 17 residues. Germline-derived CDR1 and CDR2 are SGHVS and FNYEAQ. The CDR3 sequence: CASNPYIGGGAYNEQFF. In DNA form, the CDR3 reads TGTGCCAGCAACCCTTACATTGGCGGGGGGGCCTACAATGAGCAGTTCTTC.

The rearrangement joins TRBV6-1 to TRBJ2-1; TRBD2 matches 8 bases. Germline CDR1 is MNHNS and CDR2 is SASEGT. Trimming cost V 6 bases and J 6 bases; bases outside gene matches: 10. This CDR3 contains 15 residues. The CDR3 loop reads CASRALAGLANEQFF. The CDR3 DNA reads TGTGCCAGCAGAGCCCTAGCGGGTTTGGCCAATGAGCAGTTCTTC.

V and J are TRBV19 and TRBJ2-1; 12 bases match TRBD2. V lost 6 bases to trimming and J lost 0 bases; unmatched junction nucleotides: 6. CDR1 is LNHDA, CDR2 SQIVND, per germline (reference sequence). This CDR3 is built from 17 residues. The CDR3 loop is CASRLAGGPGSYNEQFF. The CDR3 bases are TGTGCCAGTAGGCTAGCGGGGGGGCCAGGCTCCTACAATGAGCAGTTCTTC.

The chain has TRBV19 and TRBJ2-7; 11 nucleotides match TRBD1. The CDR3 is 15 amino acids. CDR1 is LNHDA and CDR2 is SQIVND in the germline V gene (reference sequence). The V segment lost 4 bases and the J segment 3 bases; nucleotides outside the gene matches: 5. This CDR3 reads CASSNPGQGVYEQYF. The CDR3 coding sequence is TGTGCCAGTAGTAATCCGGGACAGGGGGTCTACGAGCAGTACTTC. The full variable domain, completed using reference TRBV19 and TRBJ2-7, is DGGITQSPKYLFRKEGQNVTLSCEQNLNHDAMYWYRQDPGQGLRLIYYSQIVNDFQKGDIAEGYSVSREKKESFPLTVTSAQKNPTAFYLCASSNPGQGVYEQYFGPGTRLTVT.

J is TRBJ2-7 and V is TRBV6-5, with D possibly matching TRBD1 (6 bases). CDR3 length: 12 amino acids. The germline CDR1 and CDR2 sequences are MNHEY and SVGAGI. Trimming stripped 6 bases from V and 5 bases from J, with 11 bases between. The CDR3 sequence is CASSRDMNEQYF. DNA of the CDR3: TGTGCCAGCAGCAGGGACATGAACGAGCAGTACTTC.

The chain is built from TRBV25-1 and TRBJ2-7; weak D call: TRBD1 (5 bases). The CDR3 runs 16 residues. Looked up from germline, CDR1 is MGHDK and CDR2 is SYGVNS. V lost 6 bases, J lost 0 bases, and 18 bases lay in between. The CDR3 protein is CASRGPLGPYSYEQYF. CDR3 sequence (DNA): TGTGCCAGCAGGGGGCCTCTTGGCCCTTACTCCTACGAGCAGTACTTC.

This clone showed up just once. The CDR3 protein is CSVDRRDRGTIVYGYTF. DNA for the CDR3: TGCAGCGTTGACCGAAGGGACAGGGGGACAATAGTCTATGGCTACACCTTC. This chain connects TRBV29-1 to TRBJ1-2; 11 bases are shared with TRBD1. V trimming: 3 bases; J trimming: 4 bases; junction bases outside the gene matches: 13. From germline, CDR1 is SQVTM and CDR2 ANQGSEA. CDR3 length: 17 residues.

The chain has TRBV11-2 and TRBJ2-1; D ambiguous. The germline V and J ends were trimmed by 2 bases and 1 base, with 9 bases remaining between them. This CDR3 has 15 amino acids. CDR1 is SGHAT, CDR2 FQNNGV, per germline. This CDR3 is CASSLSRVSYNEQFF. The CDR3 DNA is TGTGCCAGCAGCTTAAGCCGGGTATCCTACAATGAGCAGTTCTTC.

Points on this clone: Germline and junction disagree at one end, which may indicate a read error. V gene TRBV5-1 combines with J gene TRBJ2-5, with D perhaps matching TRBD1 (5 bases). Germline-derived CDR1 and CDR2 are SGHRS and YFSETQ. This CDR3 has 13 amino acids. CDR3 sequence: CASSLVVAGSGHF. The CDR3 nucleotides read TGCGCCAGCAGCTTGGTGGTCGCAGGGTCCGGTCACTTC.

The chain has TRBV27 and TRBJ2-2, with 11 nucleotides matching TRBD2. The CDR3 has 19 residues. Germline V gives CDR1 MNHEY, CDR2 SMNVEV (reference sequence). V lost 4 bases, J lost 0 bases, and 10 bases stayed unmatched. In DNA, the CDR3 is TGTGCCAGCAGTTCGGCTACTAGCGGGGGCCGCCCGAACACCGGGGAGCTGTTTTTT. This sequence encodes CASSSATSGGRPNTGELFF.

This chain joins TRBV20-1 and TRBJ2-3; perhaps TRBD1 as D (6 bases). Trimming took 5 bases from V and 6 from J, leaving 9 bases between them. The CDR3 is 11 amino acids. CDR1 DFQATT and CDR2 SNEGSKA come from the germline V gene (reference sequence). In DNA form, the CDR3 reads TGCAGTGCTCAAACAGGGGATACGCAGTATTTT. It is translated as CSAQTGDTQYF.

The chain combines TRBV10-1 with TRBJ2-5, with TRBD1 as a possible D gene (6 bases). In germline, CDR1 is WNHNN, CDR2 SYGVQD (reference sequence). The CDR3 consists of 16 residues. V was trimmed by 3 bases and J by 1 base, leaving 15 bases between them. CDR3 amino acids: CASSDRAGVFQETQYF. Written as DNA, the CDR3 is TGCGCCAGCAGTGATCGGGCAGGGGTATTCCAAGAGACCCAGTACTTC.

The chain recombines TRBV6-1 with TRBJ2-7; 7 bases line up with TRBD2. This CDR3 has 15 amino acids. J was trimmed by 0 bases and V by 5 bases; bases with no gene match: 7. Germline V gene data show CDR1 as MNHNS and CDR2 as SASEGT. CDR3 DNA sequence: TGTGCCAGCAGTACTAGTAGCGGGTTCTCCTACGAGCAGTACTTC. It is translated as CASSTSSGFSYEQYF.

The CDR3: CASSLAQGSWAEAFF. For the CDR3, the DNA is TGCGCCAGCAGCTTGGCCCAGGGGTCCTGGGCTGAAGCTTTCTTT. V gene TRBV5-1 combines with J gene TRBJ1-1; perhaps TRBD1 as D (6 bases). Germline-derived CDR1 and CDR2 are SGHRS and YFSETQ. The length of the CDR3 is 15 residues. Trimming shortened V by 0 bases and J by 6 bases, and 15 bases separated the two germline ends.

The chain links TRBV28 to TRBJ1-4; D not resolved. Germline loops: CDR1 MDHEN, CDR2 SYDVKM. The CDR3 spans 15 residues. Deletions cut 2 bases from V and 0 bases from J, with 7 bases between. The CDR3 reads CASSLGSPTNEKLFF. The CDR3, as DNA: TGTGCCAGCAGTTTAGGGTCCCCAACTAATGAAAAACTGTTTTTT.

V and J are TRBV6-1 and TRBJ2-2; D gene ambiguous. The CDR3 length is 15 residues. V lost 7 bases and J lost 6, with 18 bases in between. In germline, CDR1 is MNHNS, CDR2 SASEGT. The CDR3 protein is CASMSSVVGSGELFF. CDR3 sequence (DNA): TGTGCCAGCATGTCCTCGGTCGTAGGGTCCGGGGAGCTGTTTTTT.

Here the CDR3 reads CASRDRGPNQPQHF. In DNA, the CDR3 is TGTGCCAGCAGGGACAGGGGGCCGAATCAGCCCCAGCATTTT. The chain joins TRBV27 to TRBJ1-5; TRBD1 agrees at 11 bases. Trimming took 6 bases from V and 4 from J; bases not matched to a gene: 2. The CDR3 is 14 residues long. Germline values: CDR1 MNHEY, CDR2 SMNVEV (reference sequence).

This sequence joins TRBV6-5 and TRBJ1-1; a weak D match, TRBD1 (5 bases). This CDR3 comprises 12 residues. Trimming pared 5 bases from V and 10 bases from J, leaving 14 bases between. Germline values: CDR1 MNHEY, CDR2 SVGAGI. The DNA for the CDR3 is TGTGCCAGCAGTAAAACATCCGGGGCAGCTTTCTTT. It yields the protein CASSKTSGAAFF.

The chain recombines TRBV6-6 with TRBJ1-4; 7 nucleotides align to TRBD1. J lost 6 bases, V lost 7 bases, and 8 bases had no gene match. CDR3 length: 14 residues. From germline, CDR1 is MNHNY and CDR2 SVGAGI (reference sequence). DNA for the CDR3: TGTGCCAGCACCAACAGGGGACTGCATGAAAAACTGTTTTTT. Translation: CASTNRGLHEKLFF.

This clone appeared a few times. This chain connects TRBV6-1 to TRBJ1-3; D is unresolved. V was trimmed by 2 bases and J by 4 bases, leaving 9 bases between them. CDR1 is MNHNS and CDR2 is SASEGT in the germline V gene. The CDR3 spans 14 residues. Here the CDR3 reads CASSEPGAGNTIYF. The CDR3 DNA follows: TGTGCCAGCAGTGAACCGGGCGCGGGAAACACCATATATTTT.

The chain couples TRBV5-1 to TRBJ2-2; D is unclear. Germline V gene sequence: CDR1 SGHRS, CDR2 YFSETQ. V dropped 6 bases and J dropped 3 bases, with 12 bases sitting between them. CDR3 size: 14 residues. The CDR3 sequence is CASKISGDTGELFF. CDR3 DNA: TGCGCCAGCAAGATTTCAGGAGACACCGGGGAGCTGTTTTTT.

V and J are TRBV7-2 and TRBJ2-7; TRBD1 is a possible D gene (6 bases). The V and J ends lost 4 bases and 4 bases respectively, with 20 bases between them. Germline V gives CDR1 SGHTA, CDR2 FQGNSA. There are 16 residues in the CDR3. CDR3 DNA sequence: TGTGCCAGCAGCTCCAAGAATACAGGGATCGGGTACGAGCAGTACTTC. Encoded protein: CASSSKNTGIGYEQYF.